These 13 T cell receptor beta chains share one sample of origin, sequenced in a study of cytomegalovirus exposure and HLA in healthy donors. Primers included in the PCR were 60 Vbeta and 13 Jbeta primers. The data were produced by immunoSEQ multiplex PCR, yet TCRdb's version contains in-frame clones alone and is incomplete. The sample shows 81,000 or so clones, roughly 77% of them seen only once. The specimen sequenced was PBMCs. The receptor source for this set is a man between 60 and 70 years old in good health and CMV-seronegative.

The rearrangement joins TRBV7-3 to TRBJ2-5, with 9 nucleotides matching TRBD2. Germline CDR1 and CDR2: SGHTA and FQGTGA. After removal of 6 bases from V and 3 bases from J, the junction contained 2 bases not matched to a gene. The CDR3 runs 13 residues. The CDR3 DNA sequence: TGTGCCAGCAGGGCTAGCGGGGAAGAGACCCAGTACTTC. Protein: CASRASGEETQYF.

The rearrangement links TRBV6-6 to TRBJ2-3, with 12 nucleotides matching TRBD2. V lost 6 bases to trimming and J lost 3 bases; unmatched junction nucleotides: 4. Germline V gene sequence: CDR1 MNHNY, CDR2 SVGAGI (reference sequence). The CDR3 totals 15 residues. The CDR3 spells CASRSSGGATDTQYF. As DNA, the CDR3 is TGTGCCAGCAGGTCTAGCGGGGGGGCTACAGATACGCAGTATTTT.

The genes are TRBV19 and TRBJ1-1; D perhaps matches TRBD1 (5 bases). This CDR3 is built from 14 residues. With 9 bases removed from V and 0 bases from J, the gap between germline ends came to 14 bases. The germline CDR1 and CDR2 sequences are LNHDA and SQIVND (reference sequence). CDR3 region: CASKLLTVNTEAFF. The CDR3 DNA reads as TGTGCCAGCAAACTTTTGACAGTGAACACTGAAGCTTTCTTT.

V usage is TRBV5-4 and J usage is TRBJ2-7; 7 bases are shared with TRBD2. Trimming cost V 2 bases and J 0 bases; bases outside gene matches: 5. This CDR3 has 15 amino acids. The germline V gene has CDR1 SGHNT and CDR2 YYREEE (reference sequence). CDR3 bases: TGTGCCAGCAGCTTCCCTAGCGGATCCTCCTACGAGCAGTACTTC. Protein: CASSFPSGSSYEQYF. Full variable domain (rest looked up from reference TRBV5-4 and TRBJ2-7): ETGVTQSPTHLIKTRGQQVTLRCSSQSGHNTVSWYQQALGQGPQFIFQYYREEENGRGNFPPRFSGLQFPNYSSELNVNALELDDSALYLCASSFPSGSSYEQYFGPGTRLTVT.

This clone was found a few times. The V call is TRBV7-3, the J call TRBJ2-5; tentative D call: TRBD1 (7 bases). The V gene lost 5 bases and the J gene lost 0 bases, with 19 bases spanning the gap. Looked up from germline, CDR1 is SGHTA and CDR2 is FQGTGA. This CDR3 has 17 amino acids. The CDR3 sequence: CASSPPGGIPHQETQYF. Here the CDR3 DNA reads TGTGCCAGCAGCCCTCCAGGGGGGATCCCCCACCAAGAGACCCAGTACTTC.

The CDR3 is CANRGIPEAFF. In nucleotides, the CDR3 is TGTGCCAACCGGGGGATTCCCGAAGCTTTCTTT. The V gene is TRBV5-3, the J gene TRBJ1-1; D may be TRBD1 (5 bases). TRBV5-3 counts as an open reading frame of uncertain function. The CDR3 spans 11 residues. Trimming took off 9 bases at V and 8 bases at J, with 14 bases between the two ends.

CDR3 loop: CASSEWGTGGSYEQYF. The CDR3 DNA sequence: TGTGCCAGCAGTGAATGGGGGACAGGCGGCTCCTACGAGCAGTACTTC. This chain uses TRBV25-1 with TRBJ2-7; 8 bases are shared with TRBD1. The CDR3 extends over 16 amino acids. Unmatched junction bases numbered 5, after V lost 1 base and J lost 0 bases. Germline CDR1 is MGHDK and CDR2 is SYGVNS.

This chain joins TRBV29-1 and TRBJ1-5; the match to TRBD1 covers 7 bases. V trimming: 6 bases; J trimming: 5 bases; junction bases outside the gene matches: 7. The CDR3 runs to 13 residues. The germline CDR1 and CDR2 sequences are SQVTM and ANQGSEA. The CDR3 DNA reads as TGCAGCGTAGCTACAGGGGTTCATCAGCCCCAGCATTTT. Protein product: CSVATGVHQPQHF.

A few counts support this clone. Other nucleotide sequences in the sample specify the same CDR3. CDR3 protein: CASSPSGGTDTQYF. As DNA, the CDR3 is TGCGCCAGCAGCCCCTCAGGGGGTACAGATACGCAGTATTTT. The J gene is TRBJ2-3, the V gene TRBV5-1; TRBD1 agrees at 7 bases. With V trimmed by 4 bases and J by 3 bases, 5 bases remained unmatched. The CDR3 spans 14 residues. Germline V gene lookup returns CDR1 SGHRS and CDR2 YFSETQ.

This chain joins TRBV9 and TRBJ2-5; 8 bases line up with TRBD2. Germline V gene data show CDR1 as SGDLS and CDR2 as YYNGEE. Trimming cost V 3 bases and J 5 bases; bases outside gene matches: 6. The CDR3 totals 14 residues. Written as DNA, the CDR3 is TGTGCCAGCAGCGCGGGAGGGGTACGGGAGACCCAGTACTTC. It encodes CASSAGGVRETQYF.

This clone was detected only a few times. This sequence joins TRBV6-5 and TRBJ2-6; 8 nucleotides line up with TRBD1. J was trimmed by 5 bases and V by 6 bases; bases with no gene match: 3. The CDR3 consists of 14 residues. Germline CDR1 and CDR2: MNHEY and SVGAGI. The CDR3 DNA follows: TGTGCCAGCAGCCGGACAGGGCGGGCCAACGTCCTGACTTTC. This gives the protein CASSRTGRANVLTF.

CDR3 loop: CATSRDPGEHTEAFF. The CDR3 DNA is TGTGCCACCAGCAGAGATCCCGGTGAACACACTGAAGCTTTCTTT. The chain carries TRBV15 and TRBJ1-1; no definite D call. Trimming removed 0 bases from V and 3 bases from J, with 11 bases in between. The CDR3 has 15 residues. CDR1 and CDR2 from the germline V gene are LNHNV and YYDKDF (reference sequence).

The chain couples TRBV18 to TRBJ1-4; 9 bases line up with TRBD1. Germline V lookup: CDR1 KGHSH, CDR2 LQKENI. Trimming took 3 bases from V and 8 from J; bases not matched to a gene: 16. The CDR3 extends over 18 amino acids. The DNA of the CDR3 is TGTGCCAGCTCACCCTGGCGGGGACAGGGACTCAAAGGGGAAAAACTGTTTTTT. Translation: CASSPWRGQGLKGEKLFF. Filled out from reference TRBV18 and TRBJ1-4, the complete variable domain reads NAGVMQNPRHLVRRRGQEARLRCSPMKGHSHVYWYRQLPEEGLKFMVYLQKENIIDESGMPKERFSAEFPKEGPSILRIQQVVRGDSAAYFCASSPWRGQGLKGEKLFFGSGTQLSVL.